This T cell receptor beta chain was sequenced during a study of blood T cell repertoires in COVID-19. Study details: PBMCs, B-cell-depleted T cells, or T cells were the source of the cDNA or gDNA that made up the material.

The table came from immunoSEQ multiplex PCR; TCRdb's copy has only in-frame clones and leaves some out. Found here are 100,000 to 150,000 clones, 70% to 80% of them singletons; the top ten hold roughly 25%. There are 15 residues in the CDR3. Trimming cost V 3 bases and J 1 base; bases outside gene matches: 6. Looked up from germline, CDR1 is MRHNA and CDR2 is SNTAGT. The chain employs TRBV6-4 and TRBJ2-7; 7 nucleotides agree with TRBD2. What was sequenced was peripheral blood. The receptor was isolated from a human donor in a cohort sampled during active COVID-19. This CDR3 is CASSESSGQSYEQYF. The CDR3 DNA follows: TGTGCCAGCAGTGAAAGTAGCGGGCAATCCTACGAGCAGTACTTC.